These T cell receptor beta chains were read from a single sample in a study of shared T cell receptors in the human thymus. The data were produced by immunoSEQ multiplex PCR, yet TCRdb's version contains in-frame clones alone and is incomplete. The table includes about 710,000 clones, about 89% detected once. These data are also associated with another study on human thymus T cells.

Material for sequencing was thymocytes. The receptors were gathered from a boy younger than two with a congenital heart defect. The CDR3 runs from the conserved cysteine through the conserved F or W. D genes are given only for firm matches. A clone size is listed for some rows: how often the clone was seen (once, few, many), or a class if it is expanded.

len,d_gene,abundance,v_gene,j_gene,CDR3aa,CDR3nt
15,TRBD2,-,TRBV27,TRBJ2-7,CATSQGAGGKSEQYF,TGTGCCACCAGCCAAGGCGCGGGAGGGAAATCCGAGCAGTACTTC
16,TRBD1,-,TRBV7-9,TRBJ2-7,CASSNHLPGQGDEQYF,TGTGCCAGCAGCAACCACCTCCCGGGACAGGGGGACGAGCAGTACTTC
13,-,-,TRBV7-6,TRBJ2-2,CATEVEETGELFF,TGTGCCACCGAAGTCGAGGAAACCGGGGAGCTGTTTTTT
18,TRBD1,-,TRBV9,TRBJ2-6,CASSPPGQGAAGANVLTF,TGTGCCAGCAGCCCACCGGGACAGGGGGCAGCTGGGGCCAACGTCCTGACTTTC
14,-,-,TRBV15,TRBJ2-3,CATLGGASTDTQYF,TGTGCCACTCTAGGAGGGGCTAGCACAGATACGCAGTATTTT
18,-,-,TRBV4-2,TRBJ2-3,CASSQRVLEGGGTDTQYF,TGTGCCAGCAGCCAAAGGGTACTAGAGGGGGGGGGCACAGATACGCAGTATTTT
15,-,once,TRBV19,TRBJ2-7,CASSHLGGNSYEQYF,TGTGCCAGTAGCCACCTCGGGGGAAACTCCTACGAGCAGTACTTC
15,TRBD2,-,TRBV11-2,TRBJ2-3,CASSIQRGSTDTQYF,TGTGCCAGCAGCATCCAGCGGGGAAGCACAGATACGCAGTATTTT
16,-,-,TRBV2,TRBJ2-7,CASSSPGLARYPEQYF,TGTGCCAGCAGTAGCCCGGGATTAGCGAGGTATCCCGAGCAGTACTTC
17,TRBD1,-,TRBV28,TRBJ1-2,CASSWGRGTATNYGYTF,TGTGCCAGCAGTTGGGGACGGGGGACAGCAACTAACTATGGCTACACCTTC
15,-,few,TRBV5-4,TRBJ1-6,CASSFLRDSNSPLHF,TGTGCCAGCAGCTTTTTACGGGACTCTAATTCACCCCTCCACTTT
14,-,-,TRBV30,TRBJ1-1,CAWSVPITNTEAFF,TGTGCCTGGAGTGTACCTATAACTAACACTGAAGCTTTCTTT
16,-,-,TRBV11-2,TRBJ2-7,CASSLKLAGKSHEQYF,TGTGCCAGCAGCTTAAAGCTGGCAGGGAAGTCCCACGAGCAGTACTTC
16,TRBD2,-,TRBV9,TRBJ2-1,CASSSRLAGLYNEQFF,TGTGCCAGCAGCTCACGACTAGCGGGACTTTACAATGAGCAGTTCTTC
14,-,once,TRBV5-1,TRBJ1-2,CASSLREYSDGYTF,TGCGCCAGCAGCTTAAGGGAGTACTCGGACGGCTACACCTTC
14,-,-,TRBV29-1,TRBJ2-7,CSVGVARGYYEQYF,TGCAGCGTTGGGGTGGCCAGGGGTTACTACGAGCAGTACTTC
15,-,-,TRBV9,TRBJ2-3,CASSVGRGGPDTQYF,TGTGCCAGCAGCGTAGGCAGGGGAGGGCCAGATACGCAGTATTTT
13,-,-,TRBV7-2,TRBJ1-5,CASSLSPSQPQHF,TGTGCCAGCAGCTTATCCCCCAGTCAGCCCCAGCATTTT
17,TRBD1,once,TRBV14,TRBJ2-1,CASSQVGTGVLFNEQFF,TGTGCCAGCAGCCAAGTGGGGACAGGGGTGTTGTTTAATGAGCAGTTCTTC
14,-,-,TRBV4-3,TRBJ1-6,CASSQRTDNSPLHF,TGCGCCAGCAGCCAACGGACAGACAATTCACCCCTCCACTTT